This T cell receptor (beta chain) derives from a study of blood T cell repertoires in COVID-19. CDR1 is SGHDT and CDR2 is YYEEEE in the germline V gene. The CDR3 extends over 19 amino acids. Trimming took 0 bases from V and 0 from J; bases not matched to a gene: 6. Clones were read by immunoSEQ multiplex PCR, and TCRdb kept only the in-frame ones, dropping some. The top ten clones hold roughly 8% of a sample with around 230,000 clones, 65% to 85% of them seen once. The V call is TRBV5-6, the J call TRBJ2-1; TRBD2 matches at 13 bases. The source material was peripheral blood. This clonotype originated in a woman aged 45-60 years with acute or convalescent COVID-19. This CDR3 is CASSLEGLAGLSSYNEQFF. CDR3 nucleotide sequence: TGTGCCAGCAGCTTGGAGGGACTAGCGGGGTTAAGCTCCTACAATGAGCAGTTCTTC.